This T cell receptor (beta chain) was recovered during a study of PD-1 blockade in classical Hodgkin lymphoma (dated by TCRdb to 2020 to 2021). Looking at the study overall: Nivolumab dosing was 3 mg/kg intravenously every 2 weeks, continuing until either disease progression or unacceptable toxicity. The study used TCR beta sequencing and CyTOF to define a peripheral blood immune signature of response to PD-1 blockade in classical Hodgkin lymphoma.

Genomic DNA was isolated using the Qiagen DNeasy kit from unsorted PBMCs as well as from negatively selected CD4+ and CD8+ fractions. Amplification of TCR beta CDR3 regions was done by immunoSEQ multiplex PCR with primers that anneal to V and J segments. A synthetic immune receptor repertoire was used to minimize amplification bias, and remaining bias was computationally removed after sequencing. The original methods were these. Custom Python scripts were used to quantify repertoire diversity as the Shannon entropy index. Unsorted, CD4+ and CD8+ repertoires were analyzed separately, except in combined analyses where CD4+ and CD8+ sequences were merged in silico. A clone counted as expanded when the clone's frequency after treatment rose at least 2-fold relative to C1D1, and clones undetected at baseline were given a pseudocount of 0.5. Singleton clones were defined as clones with 0 or 1 copy at C1D1, and non-singleton clones were defined as clones with 2 or more copies. Clones expanded in unsorted samples were labelled as CD4+, CD8+ or unknown by matching protein sequences in sorted samples from the same patient. Diversity changes from C1D1 to C4D1 were tested in paired samples using Wilcoxon tests. This immuneACCESS table, as held by TCRdb, lists in-frame sequences with V and J called but not all clones. Of the missing ones, under half trace to an unresolved V gene in checked studies; the others have no known cause. D and trimming were read from the DNA, whereas the V and J calls and clone size are those reported in that table. The table for this sample lists about 29,000 clones; 70% to 80% of them were counted only once. Clones ranked in the top ten supply almost 4% of the sample.

The full study reports these points: Trial patients achieving complete response had baseline diversity similar to newly diagnosed patients, whereas partial responders and progressors had significantly lower diversity. Lower diversity was seen in patients whose nivolumab began less than 1 year after ASCT, and these patients were left out of later analyses so that immune reconstitution would not confound the results. The study was limited to a single clinical trial cohort, and causes of repertoire differences, possibly disease activity or prior therapy, remained undefined. Newly diagnosed patients were reported to have lower baseline TCR diversity than healthy donors, and relapsed/refractory patients were reported to have lower baseline TCR diversity still. By C4D1, a significant rise was seen in CD4+ TCR diversity but not in CD8+ TCR diversity (p=0.0027 vs p=0.16), and the rise was most apparent among complete responders (p=0.02).

This clone occurred once. Its recognized antigen is unknown. Within one base of it there is no much larger clone, and no base qualities were kept. From V the trimming removes 5 bases and from J it removes 4 bases, while the gene matches leave 5 bases of the junction unaccounted for. The CDR3 spans 13 residues, from the cysteine through the phenylalanine. CDR3 DNA only is kept here, 39 bases in frame from base 1. Via the germline V gene, CDR1 is SQVTM and CDR2 ANQGSEA. The sample's time point label, in plain terms: cycle 2 day 1 (C2D1) of nivolumab. All trial patients had relapsed after autologous stem cell transplantation, with cohorts A, B and C differing in prior brentuximab vedotin exposure. The trial cohort comprised 60 or so patients with relapsed/refractory classical Hodgkin lymphoma whose best overall responses were complete response, partial response or progressive disease. In the multi-cohort phase II CheckMate 205 trial, trial patients received single-agent nivolumab. An independent review committee assessed best overall response using the 2007 International Working Group response criteria. PBMCs from the trial were collected at three points: immediately before nivolumab initiation (C1D1), and during therapy at cycle 2 day 1 and cycle 4 day 1. Peripheral blood was collected in 8 mL Vacutainer Cell Preparation Tubes, from which PBMCs were isolated by centrifugation and then cryopreserved.

The specimen comprised peripheral blood mononuclear cells (PBMCs), sampled before the second cycle of nivolumab. This sequence was found in a human donor with classical Hodgkin lymphoma. In this chain, TRBV29-1 is recombined with TRBJ1-1; 9 bases in the middle match TRBD1. CDR3 sequence: CSVTGGVGTEAFF. The DNA reads TGCAGCGTTACAGGGGGCGTCGGCACTGAAGCTTTCTTT.